Below, one T cell receptor beta chain is given with its context. The CDR3 has 14 amino acids. Germline V gene lookup returns CDR1 KGHSH and CDR2 LQKENI. The trim removed 6 bases at V and 8 bases at J, leaving 9 bases unmatched. These data come from a study of control samples from healthy donors and cancer patients. Generated by immunoSEQ multiplex PCR, the TCRdb table keeps only in-frame clones and is missing some. This table lists about 210,000 clones. Sequencing was performed on blood. The receptor comes from a woman aged 30 to 39 in good health. The chain links TRBV18 to TRBJ1-4; 7 bases match TRBD1. CDR3: CASSPGQSVEKLFF. CDR3 nucleotide sequence: TGTGCCAGCTCCCCGGGACAGTCGGTCGAAAAACTGTTTTTT.